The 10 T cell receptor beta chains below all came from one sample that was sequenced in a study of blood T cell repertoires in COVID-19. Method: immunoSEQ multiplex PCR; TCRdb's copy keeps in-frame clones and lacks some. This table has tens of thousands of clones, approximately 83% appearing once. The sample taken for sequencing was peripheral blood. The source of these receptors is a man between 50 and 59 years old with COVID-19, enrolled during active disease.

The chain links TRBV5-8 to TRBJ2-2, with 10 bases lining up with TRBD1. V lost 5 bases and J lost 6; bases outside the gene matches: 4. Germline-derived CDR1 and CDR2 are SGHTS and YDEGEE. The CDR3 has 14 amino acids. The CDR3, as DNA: TGTGCCAGCAGTCGCGACAGGGGGCCCGGGGAGCTGTTTTTT. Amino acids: CASSRDRGPGELFF.

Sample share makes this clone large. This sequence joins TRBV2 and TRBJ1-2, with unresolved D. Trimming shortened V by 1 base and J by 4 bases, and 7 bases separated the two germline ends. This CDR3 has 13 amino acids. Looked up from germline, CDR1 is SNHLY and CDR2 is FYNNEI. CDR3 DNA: TGTGCCAGCAGTGAAGGAGAGGGCTATGGCTACACCTTC. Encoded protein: CASSEGEGYGYTF.

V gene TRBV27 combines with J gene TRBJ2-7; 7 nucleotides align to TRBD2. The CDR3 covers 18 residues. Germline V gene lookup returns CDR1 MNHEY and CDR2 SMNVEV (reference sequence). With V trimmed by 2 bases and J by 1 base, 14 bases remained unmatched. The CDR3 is CASSLKVGAGRVSYEQYF. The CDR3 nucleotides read TGTGCCAGCAGTTTAAAAGTTGGCGCGGGGAGGGTTTCCTACGAGCAGTACTTC.

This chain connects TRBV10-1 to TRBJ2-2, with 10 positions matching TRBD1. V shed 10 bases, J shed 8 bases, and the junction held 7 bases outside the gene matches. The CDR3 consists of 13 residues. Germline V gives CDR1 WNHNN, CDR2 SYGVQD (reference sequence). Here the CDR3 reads CAIRDRGTGELFF. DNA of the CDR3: TGCGCCATTAGGGACAGGGGAACTGGGGAGCTGTTTTTT.

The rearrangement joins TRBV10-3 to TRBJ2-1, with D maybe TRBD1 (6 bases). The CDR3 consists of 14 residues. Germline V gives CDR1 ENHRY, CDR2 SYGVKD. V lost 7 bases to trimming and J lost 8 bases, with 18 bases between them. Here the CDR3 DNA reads TGTGCCATCACCGCGGACAGTCAAAGCGATGAGCAGTTCTTC. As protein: CAITADSQSDEQFF.

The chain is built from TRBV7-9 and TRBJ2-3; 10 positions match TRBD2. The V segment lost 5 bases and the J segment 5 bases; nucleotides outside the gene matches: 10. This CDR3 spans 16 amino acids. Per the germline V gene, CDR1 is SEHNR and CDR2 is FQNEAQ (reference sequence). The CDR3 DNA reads TGTGCCAGCAGCCCCATTGTGAGCGGGAGGGGAGATACGCAGTATTTT. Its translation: CASSPIVSGRGDTQYF.

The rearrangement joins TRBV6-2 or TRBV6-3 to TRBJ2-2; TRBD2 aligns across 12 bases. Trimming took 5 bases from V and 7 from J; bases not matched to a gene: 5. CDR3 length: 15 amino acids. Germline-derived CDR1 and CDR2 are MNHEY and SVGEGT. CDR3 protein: CASSRLAGDVGELFF. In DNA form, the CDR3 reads TGTGCCAGCAGTAGACTAGCGGGAGACGTCGGGGAGCTGTTTTTT.

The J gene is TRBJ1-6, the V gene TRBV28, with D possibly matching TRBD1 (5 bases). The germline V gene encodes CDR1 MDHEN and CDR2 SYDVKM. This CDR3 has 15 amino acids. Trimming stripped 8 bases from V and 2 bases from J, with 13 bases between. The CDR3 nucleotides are TGTGCCAGCCTTGGGGGGGGACCCTATAATTCACCCCTCCACTTT. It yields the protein CASLGGGPYNSPLHF. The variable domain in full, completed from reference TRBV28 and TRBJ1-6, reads DVKVTQSSRYLVKRTGEKVFLECVQDMDHENMFWYRQDPGLGLRLIYFSYDVKMKEKGDIPEGYSVSREKKERFSLILESASTNQTSMYLCASLGGGPYNSPLHFGNGTRLTVT.

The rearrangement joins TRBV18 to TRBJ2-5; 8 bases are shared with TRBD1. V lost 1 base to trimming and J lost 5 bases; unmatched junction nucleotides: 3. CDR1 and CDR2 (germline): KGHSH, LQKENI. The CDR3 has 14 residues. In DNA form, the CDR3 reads TGTGCCAGCTCACCACAGACAGGGGCCGAGACCCAGTACTTC. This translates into CASSPQTGAETQYF. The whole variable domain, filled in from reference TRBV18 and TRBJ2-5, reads NAGVMQNPRHLVRRRGQEARLRCSPMKGHSHVYWYRQLPEEGLKFMVYLQKENIIDESGMPKERFSAEFPKEGPSILRIQQVVRGDSAAYFCASSPQTGAETQYFGPGTRLLVL.

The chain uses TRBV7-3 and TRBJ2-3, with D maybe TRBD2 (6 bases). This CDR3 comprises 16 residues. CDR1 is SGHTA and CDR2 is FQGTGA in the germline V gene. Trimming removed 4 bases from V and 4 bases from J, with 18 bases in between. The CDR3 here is CASSSTPGLAADTQYF. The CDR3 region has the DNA TGTGCCAGCAGCTCCACCCCGGGACTTGCGGCAGATACGCAGTATTTT.